Below, 18 T cell receptor beta chains from the same sample are listed, as sequenced in a study of cytomegalovirus exposure and HLA in healthy donors (dated by TCRdb to between 2016 and 2019). Library method: the immunoSEQ multiplex PCR assay. For the multiplex PCR, a mixture combining 60 forward primers for TCR Vbeta segments and 13 reverse primers for TCR Jbeta segments was used. TCRdb mirrors the immuneACCESS table, restricted to in-frame sequences. Some clones are absent from its copies; in checked studies, under half trace to an unresolved V gene, and the reason for the others is unknown. The sample table contains 160,000 or so clones; only one count was recorded for roughly four fifths of them. The ten largest clones take up around 4.1% of the sample. The sequencing input was PBMCs. The source of these receptors is a middle-aged man in good health and CMV-seropositive.

CDR3 loop: CAWSIQGASEAFF. CDR3 in DNA: TGTGCCTGGAGTATTCAGGGGGCTTCTGAAGCTTTCTTT. J is TRBJ1-1 and V is TRBV30; TRBD1 matches 8 bases. The V gene end was trimmed by 2 bases and the J gene end by 6 bases; junction bases not matched to a gene: 5. The length of the CDR3 is 13 residues. Germline V lookup: CDR1 GTSNPN, CDR2 SVGIG (reference sequence).

The gene calls are TRBV7-3 and TRBJ1-1, with D possibly being TRBD1 (6 bases). Trimming shortened V by 8 bases and J by 1 base, and 11 bases separated the two germline ends. This CDR3 has 13 amino acids. CDR1 and CDR2 (germline): SGHTA, FQGTGA. CDR3 loop: CASRLGANTEAFF. In DNA, the CDR3 is TGTGCCAGCCGGCTGGGGGCGAACACTGAAGCTTTCTTT. Filled out from reference TRBV7-3 and TRBJ1-1, the complete variable domain reads GAGVSQTPSNKVTEKGKYVELRCDPISGHTALYWYRQSLGQGPEFLIYFQGTGAADDSGLPNDRFFAVRPEGSVSTLKIQRTERGDSAVYLCASRLGANTEAFFGQGTRLTVV.

Points on this clone: Different DNA sequences within this sample yield the same CDR3. The chain links TRBV5-1 to TRBJ2-1; possible D gene TRBD1, 6 bases. The CDR3 totals 15 residues. V was trimmed by 0 bases and J by 10 bases, leaving 17 bases between them. Germline lookup yields CDR1 SGHRS and CDR2 YFSETQ. The CDR3 coding sequence is TGCGCCAGCAGCTTGGCCCTTCTGGGGGCGGGCGAGCAGTTCTTC. Amino acids: CASSLALLGAGEQFF.

This clone has a handful of counts. The chain uses TRBV30 and TRBJ2-7; no definite D call. This CDR3 has 12 residues. Trimming stripped 8 bases from V and 4 bases from J, with 15 bases between. Germline V gene data show CDR1 as GTSNPN and CDR2 as SVGIG (reference sequence). The CDR3 reads CAGEAMPYEQYF. CDR3 nucleotides: TGTGCCGGTGAGGCTATGCCGTACGAGCAGTACTTC.

The genes are TRBV6-1 and TRBJ2-3, with D possibly TRBD2 on 6 matching bases. Germline CDR1 reads MNHNS; CDR2 reads SASEGT. Between the trimmed V and J ends, which lost 3 bases and 5 bases, there was a span of 9 bases. The CDR3 runs 13 residues. CDR3: CASSDVGGDTQYF. In nucleotides, the CDR3 is TGTGCCAGCAGTGATGTGGGGGGAGATACGCAGTATTTT.

The chain couples TRBV2 to TRBJ2-2; a possible D gene is TRBD2 (6 bases). CDR1 and CDR2 from the germline V gene are SNHLY and FYNNEI. The CDR3 is 15 residues long. V gave up 4 bases and J gave up 3 bases, with 12 bases separating them. The DNA for the CDR3 is TGTGCCAGCAGTGCCGGGACTGGATACACCGGGGAGCTGTTTTTT. Amino acid sequence: CASSAGTGYTGELFF.

The chain recombines TRBV19 with TRBJ1-5, with D possibly being TRBD1 (5 bases). With 5 bases removed from V and 0 bases from J, the gap between germline ends came to 8 bases. Germline loops: CDR1 LNHDA, CDR2 SQIVND (reference sequence). The CDR3 contains 14 residues. The CDR3 loop is CASSLQDSNQPQHF. The CDR3 DNA is TGTGCCAGTAGTTTACAGGATAGCAATCAGCCCCAGCATTTT.

This chain links TRBV9 with TRBJ1-3; possibly TRBD1 for D (5 bases). Trimming pared 0 bases from V and 1 base from J, leaving 17 bases between. The CDR3 has 18 amino acids. Germline assignment: CDR1 SGDLS and CDR2 YYNGEE. The CDR3 bases are TGTGCCAGCAGCGTAGCTGCGCAGGGCCCATCGTCTGGAAACACCATATATTTT. This encodes CASSVAAQGPSSGNTIYF.

This clone was detected only once. The rearrangement uses TRBV29-1 and TRBJ2-1; D perhaps matches TRBD2 (5 bases). The CDR3 spans 13 residues. In germline, CDR1 is SQVTM, CDR2 ANQGSEA. V was pared by 3 bases and J by 0 bases, with 6 bases between. The CDR3 is CSVEGSSYNEQFF. The CDR3 DNA is TGCAGCGTTGAGGGGAGCTCCTACAATGAGCAGTTCTTC.

This chain connects TRBV4-1 to TRBJ2-5; the match to TRBD2 covers 9 bases. TRBJ2-7 explains the end of the DNA better; the J call may be wrong. CDR1 is MGHRA and CDR2 is YSYEKL in the germline V gene. CDR3 length: 16 amino acids. The CDR3 DNA sequence: TGCGCCAGCAGCCAAGTGGCCGGGACTAGCATGACCGAGCAGTACTTC. Translation gives CASSQVAGTSMTEQYF.

This clone was detected only once. CDR3 DNA: TGTGCCAGCAGCTTATGGGGCACCTACGAGCAGTACTTC. Translated: CASSLWGTYEQYF. This chain links TRBV7-2 with TRBJ2-7, with TRBD1 as a possible D gene (5 bases). The V end was cut by 2 bases, the J end by 2 bases, with 7 bases between. The germline V gene has CDR1 SGHTA and CDR2 FQGNSA. The CDR3 sequence is 13 residues long.

This clone was seen a few times. The V gene is TRBV9, the J gene TRBJ2-3; possibly TRBD2 for D (5 bases). The germline V and J ends were trimmed by 0 bases and 5 bases, with 10 bases remaining between them. The CDR3 extends over 14 amino acids. The germline CDR1 and CDR2 sequences are SGDLS and YYNGEE. The CDR3 DNA reads TGTGCCAGCAGCGTAGGAGGGTATGAAGATACGCAGTATTTT. This codes for CASSVGGYEDTQYF.

This chain connects TRBV28 to TRBJ1-6, with D possibly matching TRBD1 (5 bases). V was cut by 7 bases and J by 7 bases, with 20 bases left in between. CDR3 size: 16 residues. Per the germline V gene, CDR1 is MDHEN and CDR2 is SYDVKM. In DNA form, the CDR3 reads TGTGCCAGCACCCCAACTGGCAGGGCTGGAAATTCACCCCTCCACTTT. Amino acid sequence: CASTPTGRAGNSPLHF.

The chain has TRBV12-5 and TRBJ2-7; the D gene is possibly TRBD1 (7 bases). CDR1 LGHNT and CDR2 FRNRAP come from the germline V gene. The CDR3 is 15 amino acids. The V end lost 4 bases, the J end lost 2 bases, and 15 bases lay between the germline ends. The CDR3 coding sequence is TGTGCTAGTGGTTCAAACCGCGGGACAGCCTACGAGCAGTACTTC. Its translation is CASGSNRGTAYEQYF. Supplemented by reference TRBV12-5 and TRBJ2-7, the full variable domain reads DARVTQTPRHKVTEMGQEVTMRCQPILGHNTVFWYRQTMMQGLELLAYFRNRAPLDDSGMPKDRFSAEMPDATLATLKIQPSEPRDSAVYFCASGSNRGTAYEQYFGPGTRLTVT.

V gene TRBV4-2 combines with J gene TRBJ2-5; 9 bases map to TRBD2. The last part of the DNA fits TRBJ2-7 better; the J call may be wrong. The CDR3 extends over 15 amino acids. The germline gives CDR1 LGHNA, CDR2 YNFKEQ. In nucleotides, the CDR3 is TGTGCCAGCAGCCCCAGGGCTAGCGGGGAGGACGAGCAGTACTTC. It yields the protein CASSPRASGEDEQYF.

The V gene is TRBV4-3, the J gene TRBJ2-3; TRBD2 aligns across 12 bases. J gave up 1 base and V 3 bases, and 11 bases lay outside the gene matches. The CDR3 runs 19 residues. The germline V gene encodes CDR1 LGHNA and CDR2 YSLEER. CDR3 protein: CASSQASSGGARRTDTQYF. The CDR3 DNA is TGCGCCAGCAGCCAGGCCTCTAGCGGGGGGGCGAGACGCACAGATACGCAGTATTTT.

This clone has only a few counts. The V call is TRBV21-1, the J call TRBJ1-1; the table's TRBD1 call for D was not verified on the DNA. TRBV21-1 is reported as a pseudogene. The length of the CDR3 is 16 residues. The CDR3 region has the DNA TGTGCCAGCAGCAATCGGGGACAGGGGGCGAACACTGAAGCTTTCTTT. It codes for CASSNRGQGANTEAFF.

The V call is TRBV6-6, the J call TRBJ2-1; the match to TRBD2 covers 11 bases. Trimming cost V 8 bases and J 2 bases; bases outside gene matches: 8. CDR1 and CDR2 (germline): MNHNY, SVGAGI (reference sequence). This CDR3 has 16 amino acids. Here the CDR3 DNA reads TGTGCCAGCCAACCCATTAGCGGGGGGGCCTACAATGAGCAGTTCTTC. Translating gives CASQPISGGAYNEQFF.